Only a few counts were recorded for the clone carrying this T cell receptor beta chain. Its antigen is still unknown. The data originate from a study of blood T cells in healthy people across ages. Study-wide findings and caveats: Long-lived donors carried more naive CD4+ cells and greater diversity than aged donors. Diversity of TCR beta correlated strongly with naive T cell percentage.

Extraction yielded at least 6 micrograms of total RNA per sample. PCR was performed a second time for roughly 7 to 12 cycles using a sample-barcoded 5' primer and a J-beta primer mix. A template-switch adaptor with 12 random nucleotides tagged each cDNA molecule. TCRdb re-analysed the 5' RACE reads in MiXCR, keeping a single row per CDR3 protein. The sample lists about 720,000 distinct CDR3 sequences, 22% seen once, with 22% in the top ten. This TCR was sampled from a man between 65 and 79 years old in good health. Sequencing input: blood.

The CDR3 DNA reads TGCAGTGCTTCGAGACCCAGAGTTAAAGGCGAGCAGTACTTC. This sequence encodes CSASRPRVKGEQYF. V gene TRBV20-1 combines with J gene TRBJ2-7; D is undetermined. V was shortened by 5 bases and J by 6 bases, with 20 bases between the two germline ends. Germline values: CDR1 DFQATT, CDR2 SNEGSKA (reference sequence). This CDR3 has 14 residues.